Listed below are T cell receptor beta chains from one sample, sequenced in a study of cytomegalovirus exposure and HLA in healthy donors. Assay used: immunoSEQ multiplex PCR; TCRdb lists only in-frame clones, some missing. In the table there are approximately 110,000 clones, over 60% of which are singletons. The sequenced sample consisted of PBMCs. These receptors were taken from a woman in her 40s in good health and CMV-seropositive. The CDR3 runs from the conserved cysteine through the conserved F or W. The D gene is left open where the match is weak.

CDR3 length,D gene,V gene,J gene,CDR3 protein
14,-,TRBV5-4,TRBJ1-4,CASSLKQPNEKLFF
12,-,TRBV2,TRBJ2-7,CASTPGKYEQYF
14,TRBD1,TRBV7-8,TRBJ1-1,CASSPGQMNTEAFF
13,TRBD2,TRBV28,TRBJ2-1,CASSFGGVNEQFF
12,-,TRBV30,TRBJ2-5,CALGRRPETQYF
17,TRBD2,TRBV9,TRBJ2-5,CASSVDPGLAAIETQYF
17,TRBD2,TRBV7-9,TRBJ2-1,CASSPGLERGLWWEQFF
15,TRBD2,TRBV15,TRBJ2-3,CATSSFREVTDTQYF
14,TRBD2,TRBV27,TRBJ2-7,CASSPTSVVYEQYF
16,-,TRBV28,TRBJ1-3,CASSLLFPGAGNTIYF
15,-,TRBV7-2,TRBJ2-5,CASSLAGKVRGTQYF
11,TRBD1,TRBV30,TRBJ1-4,CALTGREKLFF
13,TRBD1,TRBV19,TRBJ2-7,CASNGQGFYEQYF
12,TRBD2,TRBV29-1,TRBJ2-5,CSVGRGQETQYF
14,-,TRBV29-1,TRBJ2-2,CSVDGSGVAGELFF
11,-,TRBV6-1,TRBJ2-3,CASRGTATQYF
16,TRBD2,TRBV13,TRBJ2-5,CASSLGLAGGPETQYF
15,-,TRBV19,TRBJ2-1,CASSPFSPRGNEQFF
15,TRBD2,TRBV29-1,TRBJ2-2,CSVRLAGASVGELFF
16,TRBD1,TRBV28,TRBJ1-5,CASSSASQGDWGPQHF
15,TRBD2,TRBV29-1,TRBJ2-1,CSVEKLAGESNEQFF
13,-,TRBV27,TRBJ2-1,CASNRQGSYEQFF
13,TRBD1,TRBV6-4,TRBJ1-5,CASSQGAGQPQHF
14,-,TRBV30,TRBJ1-5,CAWRRGGEGQPQHF
15,TRBD1,TRBV2,TRBJ2-4,CASSEEGQGTNIQYF
15,TRBD2,TRBV7-9,TRBJ2-5,CASSSTSGRWETQYF
15,TRBD1,TRBV9,TRBJ1-1,CASSVEGQGNTEAFF
14,-,TRBV28,TRBJ1-2,CASILTGTSYGYTF
13,-,TRBV10-3,TRBJ2-2,CAISERRAGELFF
14,-,TRBV4-2,TRBJ2-3,CASSQNAGTDTQYF
16,TRBD1,TRBV19,TRBJ2-3,CASSILRPGGTDTQYF
18,-,TRBV15,TRBJ2-1,CATSRGAGTLSSHNEQFF
14,TRBD2,TRBV30,TRBJ2-1,CAWKGTSWPGEQFF
15,TRBD2,TRBV10-3,TRBJ2-7,CAISGGSGSSYEQYF